The 3 T cell receptor beta chains below come from one sample, sequenced in a study of blood T cell repertoires in COVID-19 (dated by TCRdb to about 2020). To prepare the library, the immunoSEQ multiplex PCR assay was applied. TCRdb provides this immuneACCESS table in a form limited to in-frame rearrangements. Some clones are lacking; in checked studies, under half of them reflect an unresolved V gene, and why the rest are absent is not known. The sample table records more than 100,000 clones; 80% of these occur just once. The biggest ten clones account for around 16% of the sample. The sequenced sample consisted of peripheral blood. These receptors originate from a man in his sixties with active or convalescent COVID-19.

CDR3 in amino acids: CASSFFGGRTEAFF. CDR3 sequence (DNA): TGTGCCAGCAGTTTCTTCGGGGGTAGGACTGAAGCTTTCTTT. This chain links TRBV28 with TRBJ1-1; tentatively, D is TRBD1 (5 bases). In germline, CDR1 is MDHEN, CDR2 SYDVKM. Between the trimmed V and J ends, which lost 3 bases and 5 bases, there was a span of 13 bases. This CDR3 is built from 14 residues.

The CDR3 protein is CAWSRTSRTGELFF. DNA for the CDR3: TGTGCCTGGAGCCGAACTAGCCGGACCGGGGAGCTGTTTTTT. The genes are TRBV30 and TRBJ2-2, with D possibly TRBD2 on 6 matching bases. Trimming removed 3 bases at V and 5 bases at J, with 13 bases between. The germline V gene encodes CDR1 GTSNPN and CDR2 SVGIG (reference sequence). The CDR3 extends over 14 amino acids.

This clone was seen a handful of times. This chain uses TRBV2 with TRBJ1-1; D ambiguous. From germline, CDR1 is SNHLY and CDR2 FYNNEI. The CDR3 covers 13 residues. V shed 6 bases and J shed 1 base, with 9 bases lying between them. The DNA of the CDR3 is TGTGCCAGCAGCGATACTACGAACACTGAAGCTTTCTTT. It is translated as CASSDTTNTEAFF.